This TCR beta chain emerged from a study of early T cells in non-severe SARS-CoV-2 infection. Overall study: Sequencing of bulk RNA from unsorted whole blood was done, without chain pairing. Study observations and caveats: VDJdb matching, biased toward anti-spike CD8 responses, missed private and CD4 specificities.

CDR3 size: 15 residues. The trim removed 6 bases at V and 3 bases at J, leaving 11 bases unmatched. Germline V CDR1 and CDR2: DFQATT, SNEGSKA (reference sequence). Unique molecular identifier tags were affixed to discrete cDNA molecules. Each CDR3 protein is one row after TCRdb ran MiXCR on the 5' RACE reads. The sample has about 110,000 distinct CDR3 sequences; 12% are singletons. The table lists this clonotype with many counts. Its antigen is unidentified. Sample: whole blood. The chain joins TRBV20-1 to TRBJ2-1, with 7 bases lining up with TRBD2. The receptor comes from an adult who was a healthcare worker with PCR-confirmed SARS-CoV-2 infection or an uninfected control (not recorded which). CDR3 coding DNA: TGCAGTGCCCCTCAGGCGCGGGAGCTCTACAATGAGCAGTTCTTC. This codes for CSAPQARELYNEQFF.